These 6 T cell receptor beta chains share one sample of origin, sequenced in a study of blood T cell repertoires in COVID-19. The assay was immunoSEQ multiplex PCR, and TCRdb's table has in-frame clones only and misses some. The table records approximately 450,000 clones, roughly nine tenths of them present only once. Sequenced: PBMCs or T cells enriched from blood (not recorded which). The receptors stem from a man aged 25 to 45 who had recovered from COVID-19.

This clone was detected once. The same CDR3 is also encoded by other DNA sequences in this sample. V usage is TRBV27 and J usage is TRBJ2-1; a possible D gene is TRBD2 (6 bases). V lost 3 bases and J 8 bases, leaving 8 bases between the germline ends. The CDR3 has 12 amino acids. Germline V gene sequence: CDR1 MNHEY, CDR2 SMNVEV (reference sequence). CDR3 protein: CASSFGGDEQFF. The CDR3, as DNA: TGTGCCAGCAGTTTTGGAGGGGATGAGCAGTTCTTC.

CDR3 sequence (DNA): TGTGCCAGCAGCTCGACTAGCGGTATTGGAAACATTCAGTACTTC. This encodes CASSSTSGIGNIQYF. The chain has TRBV11-3 and TRBJ2-4; 9 bases are a match to TRBD2. Per germline, CDR1 SGHNT and CDR2 YENEEA. V shed 4 bases and J 6 bases; nucleotides not matched to a gene: 7. The CDR3 runs to 15 residues.

This clone was counted only a few times. The rearrangement links TRBV19 to TRBJ1-5, with 8 bases aligning to TRBD1. The junction had 4 bases not matched to a gene; V was cut back by 7 bases and J by 2 bases. Germline V gives CDR1 LNHDA, CDR2 SQIVND (reference sequence). The CDR3 contains 14 residues. CDR3 DNA: TGTGCCAGTACCGGACAGGGCGGCAATCAGCCCCAGCATTTT. Its protein product is CASTGQGGNQPQHF. Full variable domain (missing parts from reference TRBV19 and TRBJ1-5): DGGITQSPKYLFRKEGQNVTLSCEQNLNHDAMYWYRQDPGQGLRLIYYSQIVNDFQKGDIAEGYSVSREKKESFPLTVTSAQKNPTAFYLCASTGQGGNQPQHFGDGTRLSIL.

The CDR3 nucleotides are TGTGCCAGCAGTGACGGGCAGGGGAATCAGCCCCAGCATTTT. Encoded protein: CASSDGQGNQPQHF. This rearrangement joins TRBV25-1 to TRBJ1-5, with a weak D call TRBD1 (6 bases). The V gene lost 3 bases and the J gene lost 4 bases, with 10 bases spanning the gap. The CDR3 is 14 residues long. Germline CDR1 MGHDK, CDR2 SYGVNS.

The chain links TRBV7-2 to TRBJ2-7; a weak D match, TRBD1 (6 bases). The V gene lost 4 bases and the J gene lost 3 bases, with 10 bases spanning the gap. Germline loops: CDR1 SGHTA, CDR2 FQGNSA. The CDR3 extends over 13 amino acids. The CDR3: CASSSLGGYEQYF. CDR3 sequence (DNA): TGTGCCAGCAGCTCCCTAGGGGGCTACGAGCAGTACTTC.

The chain employs TRBV5-1 and TRBJ1-6, with TRBD1 matching 8 bases. The germline V gene has CDR1 SGHRS and CDR2 YFSETQ. V gave up 4 bases and J gave up 5 bases; unmatched junction bases: 8. This CDR3 has 16 amino acids. CDR3 sequence (DNA): TGCGCCAGCAGCCTGGAACAGGGGGTGAATAATTCACCCCTCCACTTT. This codes for CASSLEQGVNNSPLHF.